This T cell receptor beta chain was obtained from a study of cytomegalovirus exposure and HLA in healthy donors. The study's findings and limits: Reportedly, diagnosis of cytomegalovirus status by the classifier showed high specificity and sensitivity. Another analysis was done later, and it associated more than 15,000 TCR beta sequences with HLA alleles at 0.05 false discovery rate.

Use of 60 Vbeta and 13 Jbeta primers characterized the PCR. Produced via immunoSEQ multiplex PCR; TCRdb's table is partial and in-frame only. The sample contains around 280,000 clones, around 90% of which appear only once. About this clone: Its antigen is still unknown.

Trimming removed 0 bases from V and 8 bases from J, with 12 bases in between. CDR1 and CDR2 from the germline V gene are SGDLS and YYNGEE. The CDR3 consists of 15 residues. This TCR derives from a woman aged 18 to 35 in good health and CMV-seronegative. Material for sequencing was PBMCs. The rearrangement joins TRBV9 to TRBJ1-6; perhaps TRBD1 as D (5 bases). The CDR3 nucleotides are TGTGCCAGCAGCGTAGGCCCAGGGCTGGATTCACCCCTCCACTTT. Its protein is CASSVGPGLDSPLHF.